This paragraph reports one T cell receptor (beta chain). This CDR3 is 15 amino acids long. Between the trimmed V and J ends, which lost 0 bases and 5 bases, there was a span of 11 bases. Germline values: CDR1 SGHRS, CDR2 YFSETQ. This specimen belongs to a study of blood T cell repertoires in COVID-19. The repertoire was sequenced with immunoSEQ multiplex PCR; TCRdb's copy has only in-frame clones and lacks some. Of some 200,000 clones listed, approximately 82% are singletons. The chain carries TRBV5-1 and TRBJ1-4, with D possibly being TRBD1 (6 bases). The sequence was collected from a woman in her thirties or forties with acute or convalescent COVID-19. What was sequenced was peripheral blood. The CDR3 DNA is TGCGCCAGCAGCTTGGCAGGGGTCCTCAATGAAAAACTGTTTTTT. Encoded protein: CASSLAGVLNEKLFF.